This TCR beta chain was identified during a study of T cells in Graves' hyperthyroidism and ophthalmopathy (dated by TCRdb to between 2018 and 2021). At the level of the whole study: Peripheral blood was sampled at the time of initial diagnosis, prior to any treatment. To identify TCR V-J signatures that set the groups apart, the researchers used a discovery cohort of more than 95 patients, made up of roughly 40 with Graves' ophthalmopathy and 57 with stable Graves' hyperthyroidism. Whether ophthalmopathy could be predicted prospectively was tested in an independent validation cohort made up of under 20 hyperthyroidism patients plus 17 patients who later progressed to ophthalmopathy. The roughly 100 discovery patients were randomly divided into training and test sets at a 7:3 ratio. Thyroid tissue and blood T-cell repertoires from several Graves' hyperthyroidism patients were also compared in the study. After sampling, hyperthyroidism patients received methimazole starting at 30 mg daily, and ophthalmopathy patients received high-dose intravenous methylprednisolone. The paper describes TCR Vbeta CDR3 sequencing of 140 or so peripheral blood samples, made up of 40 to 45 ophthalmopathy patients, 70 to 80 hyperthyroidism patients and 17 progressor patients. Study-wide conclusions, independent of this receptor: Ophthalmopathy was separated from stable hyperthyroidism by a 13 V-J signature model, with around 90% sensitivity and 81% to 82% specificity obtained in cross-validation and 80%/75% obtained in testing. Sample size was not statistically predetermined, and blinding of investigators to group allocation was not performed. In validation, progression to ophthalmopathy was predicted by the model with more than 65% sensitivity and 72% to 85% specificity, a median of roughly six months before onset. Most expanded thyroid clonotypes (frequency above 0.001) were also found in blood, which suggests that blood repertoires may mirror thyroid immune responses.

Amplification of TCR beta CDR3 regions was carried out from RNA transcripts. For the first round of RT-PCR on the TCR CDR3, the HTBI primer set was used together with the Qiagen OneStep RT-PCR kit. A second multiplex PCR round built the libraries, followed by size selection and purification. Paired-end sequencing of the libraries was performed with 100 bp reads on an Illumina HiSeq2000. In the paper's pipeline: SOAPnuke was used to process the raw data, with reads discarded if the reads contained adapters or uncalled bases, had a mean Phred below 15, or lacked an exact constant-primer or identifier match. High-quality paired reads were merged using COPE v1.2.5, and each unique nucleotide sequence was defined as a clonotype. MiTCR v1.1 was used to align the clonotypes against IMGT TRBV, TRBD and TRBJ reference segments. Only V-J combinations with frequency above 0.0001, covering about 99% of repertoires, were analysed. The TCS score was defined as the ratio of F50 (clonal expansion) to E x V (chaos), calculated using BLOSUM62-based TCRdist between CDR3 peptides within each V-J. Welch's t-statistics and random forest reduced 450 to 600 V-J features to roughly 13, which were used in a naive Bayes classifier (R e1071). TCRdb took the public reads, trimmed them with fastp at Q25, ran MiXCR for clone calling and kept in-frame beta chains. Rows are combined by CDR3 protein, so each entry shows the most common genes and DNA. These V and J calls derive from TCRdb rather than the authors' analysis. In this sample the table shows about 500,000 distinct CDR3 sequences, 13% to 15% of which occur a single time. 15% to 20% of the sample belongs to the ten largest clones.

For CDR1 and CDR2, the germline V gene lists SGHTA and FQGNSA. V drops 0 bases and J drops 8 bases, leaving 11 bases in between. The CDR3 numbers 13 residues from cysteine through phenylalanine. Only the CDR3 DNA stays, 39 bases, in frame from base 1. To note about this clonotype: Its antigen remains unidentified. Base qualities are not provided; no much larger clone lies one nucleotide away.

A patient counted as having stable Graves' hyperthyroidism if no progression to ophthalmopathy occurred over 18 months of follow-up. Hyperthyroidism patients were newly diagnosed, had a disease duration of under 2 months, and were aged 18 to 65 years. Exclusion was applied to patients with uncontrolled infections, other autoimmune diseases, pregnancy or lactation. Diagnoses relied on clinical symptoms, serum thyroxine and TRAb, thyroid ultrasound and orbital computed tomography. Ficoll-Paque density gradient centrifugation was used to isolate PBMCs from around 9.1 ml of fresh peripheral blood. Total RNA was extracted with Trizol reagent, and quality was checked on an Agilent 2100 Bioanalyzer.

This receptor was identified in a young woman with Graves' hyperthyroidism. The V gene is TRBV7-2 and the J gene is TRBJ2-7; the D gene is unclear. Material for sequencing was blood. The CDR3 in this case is CASSLAKPRQQYF. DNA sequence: TGTGCCAGCAGCTTAGCGAAACCTCGCCAGCAGTACTTC.